These 23 T cell receptor beta chains were sequenced from one sample in a study of cytomegalovirus exposure and HLA in healthy donors. Researchers ran the PCR with 60 Vbeta and 13 Jbeta primers. Clones were sequenced by immunoSEQ multiplex PCR, and TCRdb holds only the in-frame ones, with some missing. The data hold tens of thousands of clones, with about 68% observed a single time. Sequenced sample: PBMCs. The receptors here all came from a woman in her 30s in good health and CMV-seropositive.

The genes are TRBV2 and TRBJ1-2; TRBD1 matches at 8 bases. In germline, CDR1 is SNHLY, CDR2 FYNNEI. After removal of 6 bases from V and 0 bases from J, the junction contained 3 bases not matched to a gene. The CDR3 length is 14 residues. This chain's CDR3 is CASSRTGTNYGYTF. The CDR3 region has the DNA TGTGCCAGCAGCCGGACAGGGACTAACTATGGCTACACCTTC.

This clone was observed a few times. This chain links TRBV11-2 with TRBJ2-7; 11 bases fit TRBD1. The CDR3 has 13 residues. Germline V CDR1 and CDR2: SGHAT, FQNNGV. Germline trimming cut 5 bases from V and 11 bases from J; bases unmatched to any gene: 8. This CDR3 reads CASSPSRGQGEYF. CDR3 sequence (DNA): TGTGCCAGCAGCCCATCGCGGGGACAGGGGGAGTACTTC.

This chain connects TRBV18 to TRBJ1-3; unclear D gene. The germline CDR1 and CDR2 sequences are KGHSH and LQKENI. Trimming stripped 0 bases from V and 2 bases from J, with 8 bases between. This CDR3 region has 15 residues. The CDR3 DNA reads TGTGCCAGCTCACCACCTACCGGGGCTGGAAACACCATATATTTT. It translates to CASSPPTGAGNTIYF.

V is TRBV19 and J is TRBJ1-1; the D is unclear. This CDR3 has 12 amino acids. The V gene lost 5 bases and the J gene lost 0 bases, with 4 bases spanning the gap. Germline-derived CDR1 and CDR2 are LNHDA and SQIVND (reference sequence). This CDR3 reads CASSQVNTEAFF. The DNA for the CDR3 is TGTGCCAGTAGTCAGGTGAACACTGAAGCTTTCTTT.

The chain carries TRBV2 and TRBJ2-2; 8 bases are a match to TRBD1. The ends lost 6 bases at V and 1 base at J; junction bases unmatched: 4. The germline gives CDR1 SNHLY, CDR2 FYNNEI. This CDR3 comprises 15 residues. The CDR3 bases are TGTGCCAGCAGGGACAGGGAAAGGAACACCGGGGAGCTGTTTTTT. Its translation: CASRDRERNTGELFF.

This chain links TRBV29-1 with TRBJ2-7; 7 bases are a match to TRBD2. Germline V gene data show CDR1 as SQVTM and CDR2 as ANQGSEA. V was clipped by 3 bases and J by 5 bases; unmatched bases: 10. The CDR3 totals 14 residues. CDR3 protein: CSVEGGAGIDEQYF. CDR3 coding DNA: TGCAGCGTTGAGGGGGGAGCGGGAATCGACGAGCAGTACTTC.

The chain carries TRBV29-1 and TRBJ2-5, with TRBD2 matching 10 bases. The DNA end is a closer match to TRBJ2-7, so the J assignment may be wrong. Germline V gene data show CDR1 as SQVTM and CDR2 as ANQGSEA. CDR3 length: 14 amino acids. The CDR3 loop reads CSVQASGSIHEQYF. CDR3 DNA: TGCAGCGTCCAGGCTAGCGGGAGTATCCACGAGCAGTACTTC.

The CDR3 DNA is TGTGCCAGCAGCGTAGCCAGCGGAGATACGCAGTATTTT. Its protein is CASSVASGDTQYF. This chain uses TRBV9 with TRBJ2-3, with a weak D call TRBD2 (5 bases). CDR1 and CDR2 from the germline V gene are SGDLS and YYNGEE. Trimming removed 0 bases from V and 5 bases from J, with 7 bases in between. The CDR3 runs to 13 residues.

The V call is TRBV4-1, the J call TRBJ2-7; D gene uncertain. Looked up from germline, CDR1 is MGHRA and CDR2 is YSYEKL. The CDR3 totals 16 residues. The V end lost 0 bases, the J end lost 0 bases, and 12 bases lay between the germline ends. The CDR3 nucleotides read TGCGCCAGCAGCCAAGATATCGGTCCGAGCTCCTACGAGCAGTACTTC. Amino acids: CASSQDIGPSSYEQYF.

CDR3 in amino acids: CVIFNQKAAYDEQFF. The CDR3 DNA is TGCGTTATTTTCAACCAGAAGGCGGCATACGATGAGCAGTTCTTC. The gene calls are TRBV5-1 and TRBJ2-1, with D hard to call. This CDR3 has 15 amino acids. CDR1 is SGHRS and CDR2 is YFSETQ in the germline V gene.

The J gene is TRBJ2-1, the V gene TRBV7-8; tentatively, D is TRBD2 (6 bases). V was clipped by 1 base and J by 2 bases, with 9 bases between them. The CDR3 loop spans 15 amino acids. The germline gives CDR1 SGHVS, CDR2 FQNEAQ. The CDR3: CASSLGREPYNEQFF. The CDR3, as DNA: TGTGCCAGCAGCTTAGGGAGGGAGCCCTACAATGAGCAGTTCTTC.

The V call is TRBV11-1, the J call TRBJ2-5; TRBD2 is a possible D gene (6 bases). This CDR3 comprises 13 residues. The germline gives CDR1 SGHAT, CDR2 FQDESV (reference sequence). V was pared by 2 bases and J by 4 bases, with 8 bases between. The CDR3 bases are TGTGCCAGCAGCTTAAACGGGAGAGAGACCCAGTACTTC. Translation gives CASSLNGRETQYF.

The genes are TRBV4-2 and TRBJ2-2, with D uncertain. The V gene's germline CDR1 is LGHNA and CDR2 YNFKEQ. The CDR3 totals 13 residues. V lost 1 base and J lost 7, with 7 bases in between. CDR3: CASSQGPDGELFF. CDR3 DNA: TGTGCCAGCAGCCAAGGTCCAGACGGGGAGCTGTTTTTT.

J is TRBJ2-7 and V is TRBV19; 9 nucleotides align to TRBD2. Germline V gives CDR1 LNHDA, CDR2 SQIVND (reference sequence). The CDR3 length is 14 residues. V was clipped by 4 bases and J by 6 bases; unmatched bases: 7. CDR3 bases: TGTGCCAGTAGTAGGACTAGCGTCACTCTCGAGCAGTACTTC. This encodes CASSRTSVTLEQYF. Full variable domain (outside the CDR3, taken from reference TRBV19 and TRBJ2-7): DGGITQSPKYLFRKEGQNVTLSCEQNLNHDAMYWYRQDPGQGLRLIYYSQIVNDFQKGDIAEGYSVSREKKESFPLTVTSAQKNPTAFYLCASSRTSVTLEQYFGPGTRLTVT.

V usage is TRBV27 and J usage is TRBJ2-1; 8 bases agree with TRBD2. The V gene end was trimmed by 4 bases and the J gene end by 0 bases; junction bases not matched to a gene: 2. Germline V gene sequence: CDR1 MNHEY, CDR2 SMNVEV (reference sequence). The CDR3 spans 15 residues. DNA for the CDR3: TGTGCCAGCAGTTCCGGGAGGGACTCCTACAATGAGCAGTTCTTC. It specifies CASSSGRDSYNEQFF.

The gene calls are TRBV11-1 and TRBJ2-2, with a possible D match to TRBD1 (5 bases). The length of the CDR3 is 14 residues. The germline gives CDR1 SGHAT, CDR2 FQDESV (reference sequence). The V end was cut by 2 bases, the J end by 6 bases, with 10 bases between. The CDR3 here is CASSLNGASGELFF. In DNA form, the CDR3 reads TGTGCCAGCAGCTTAAATGGGGCTTCCGGGGAGCTGTTTTTT.

This clone appeared a few times. The chain combines TRBV6-5 with TRBJ2-3; possibly TRBD2 for D (6 bases). From germline, CDR1 is MNHEY and CDR2 SVGAGI. The CDR3 extends over 14 amino acids. V gave up 3 bases and J gave up 4 bases, with 11 bases separating them. CDR3 sequence reads: CASSYREASDTQYF. The DNA of the CDR3 is TGTGCCAGCAGTTATAGGGAGGCCTCAGATACGCAGTATTTT.

The rearrangement joins TRBV19 to TRBJ2-3, with 10 bases that match TRBD1. This CDR3 contains 15 residues. Unmatched junction bases numbered 8, after V lost 5 bases and J lost 6 bases. Germline V CDR1 and CDR2: LNHDA, SQIVND (reference sequence). The CDR3 nucleotides read TGTGCCAGTAGTTCGACAGGGGGCCTTTACGATACGCAGTATTTT. Translated, it gives CASSSTGGLYDTQYF.

This clone appeared a few times. The chain links TRBV6-5 to TRBJ1-1; D unresolved. V was clipped by 6 bases and J by 4 bases, with 15 bases between them. This CDR3 has 14 amino acids. Per the germline V gene, CDR1 is MNHEY and CDR2 is SVGAGI. Written as DNA, the CDR3 is TGTGCCAGCAGAAAACGACGGAGACTCACTGAAGCTTTCTTT. Its translation is CASRKRRRLTEAFF.

The chain couples TRBV10-3 to TRBJ2-5; 8 positions match TRBD2. Unmatched junction bases numbered 0, after V lost 2 bases and J lost 4 bases. The CDR3 is 13 residues long. CDR1 ENHRY and CDR2 SYGVKD come from the germline V gene. The CDR3 region is CAISEREGETQYF. CDR3 bases: TGTGCCATCAGTGAGCGGGAGGGAGAGACCCAGTACTTC.

The rearrangement uses TRBV27 and TRBJ2-3, with 7 bases aligning to TRBD2. Germline trimming cut 0 bases from V and 14 bases from J; bases unmatched to any gene: 11. Per the germline V gene, CDR1 is MNHEY and CDR2 is SMNVEV (reference sequence). The CDR3 consists of 14 residues. This chain's CDR3 is CASSLSLGAGLWYF. DNA for the CDR3: TGTGCCAGCAGTTTATCGTTAGGAGCGGGACTCTGGTATTTT.

DNA for the CDR3: TGTGCCAGCAGTTTAACTAGCGGATACGAGCAGTACTTC. Translating gives CASSLTSGYEQYF. This chain uses TRBV28 with TRBJ2-7; TRBD2 aligns across 8 bases. Germline V gives CDR1 MDHEN, CDR2 SYDVKM. The CDR3 is 13 residues long. The ends lost 2 bases at V and 4 bases at J; junction bases unmatched: 1. Drawing the rest from reference TRBV28 and TRBJ2-7, the complete variable domain is DVKVTQSSRYLVKRTGEKVFLECVQDMDHENMFWYRQDPGLGLRLIYFSYDVKMKEKGDIPEGYSVSREKKERFSLILESASTNQTSMYLCASSLTSGYEQYFGPGTRLTVT.

Worth noting for this clone: A read error may account for a junction end that differs from germline. The chain has TRBV4-2 and TRBJ2-3; 7 nucleotides agree with TRBD2. Germline V lookup: CDR1 LGHNA, CDR2 YNFKEQ. The CDR3 covers 15 residues. The CDR3 region has the DNA TGTGCCAGCAGCCAAGGTGTCGGCGGTCGGGGGGACGCAGTATTT. Amino acids: CASSQGVGGRGDAVF.